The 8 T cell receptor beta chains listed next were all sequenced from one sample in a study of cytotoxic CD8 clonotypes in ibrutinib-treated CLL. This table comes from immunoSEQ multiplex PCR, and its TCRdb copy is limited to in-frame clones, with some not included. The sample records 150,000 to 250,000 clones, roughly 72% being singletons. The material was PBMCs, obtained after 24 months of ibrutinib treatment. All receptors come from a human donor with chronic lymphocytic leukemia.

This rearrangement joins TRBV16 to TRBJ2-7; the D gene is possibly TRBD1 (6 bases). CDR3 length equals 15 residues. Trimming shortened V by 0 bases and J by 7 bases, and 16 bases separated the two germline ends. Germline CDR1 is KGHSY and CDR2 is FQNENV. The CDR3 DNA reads TGTGCCAGCAGCCAATCTCTACAGGGTGAGAGGGAGCAGTACTTC. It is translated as CASSQSLQGEREQYF.

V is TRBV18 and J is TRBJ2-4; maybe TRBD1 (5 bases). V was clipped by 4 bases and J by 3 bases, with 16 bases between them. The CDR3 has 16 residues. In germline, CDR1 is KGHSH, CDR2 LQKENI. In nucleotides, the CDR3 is TGTGCCAGCTCACTGGCTGGGGCATCGGTCAAAAACATTCAGTACTTC. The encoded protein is CASSLAGASVKNIQYF.

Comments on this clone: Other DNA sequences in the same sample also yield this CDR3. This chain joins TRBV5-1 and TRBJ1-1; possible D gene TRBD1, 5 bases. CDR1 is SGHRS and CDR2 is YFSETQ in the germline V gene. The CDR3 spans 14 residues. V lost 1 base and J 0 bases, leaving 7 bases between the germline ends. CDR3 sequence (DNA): TGCGCCAGCAGCTTGACAGGAATGAACACTGAAGCTTTCTTT. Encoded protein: CASSLTGMNTEAFF. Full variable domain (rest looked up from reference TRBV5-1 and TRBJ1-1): KAGVTQTPRYLIKTRGQQVTLSCSPISGHRSVSWYQQTPGQGLQFLFEYFSETQRNKGNFPGRFSGRQFSNSRSEMNVSTLELGDSALYLCASSLTGMNTEAFFGQGTRLTVV.

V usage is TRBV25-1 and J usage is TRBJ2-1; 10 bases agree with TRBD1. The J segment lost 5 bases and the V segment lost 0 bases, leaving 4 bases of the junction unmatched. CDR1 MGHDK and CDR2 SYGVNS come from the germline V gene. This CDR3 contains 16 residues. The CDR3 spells CASSEYRTGGNNEQFF. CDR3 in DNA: TGTGCCAGCAGTGAATATAGGACAGGGGGTAACAATGAGCAGTTCTTC. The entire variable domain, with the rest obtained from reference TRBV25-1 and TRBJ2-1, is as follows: EADIYQTPRYLVIGTGKKITLECSQTMGHDKMYWYQQDPGMELHLIHYSYGVNSTEKGDLSSESTVSRIRTEHFPLTLESARPSHTSQYLCASSEYRTGGNNEQFFGPGTRLTVL.

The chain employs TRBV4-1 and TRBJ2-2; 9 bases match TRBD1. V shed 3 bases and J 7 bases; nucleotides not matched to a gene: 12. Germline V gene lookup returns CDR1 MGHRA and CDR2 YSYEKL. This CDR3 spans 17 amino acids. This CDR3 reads CASSQLPGQGGGGELFF. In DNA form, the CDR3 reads TGCGCCAGCAGCCAGCTTCCGGGACAGGGAGGCGGCGGGGAGCTGTTTTTT.

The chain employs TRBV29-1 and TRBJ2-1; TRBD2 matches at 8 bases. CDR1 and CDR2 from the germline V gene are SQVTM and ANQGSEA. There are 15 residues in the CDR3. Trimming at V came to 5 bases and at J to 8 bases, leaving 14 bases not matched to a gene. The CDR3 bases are TGCAGCGTTCTTATCCGGGACGGGAGGGTGGATGAGCAGTTCTTC. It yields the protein CSVLIRDGRVDEQFF.

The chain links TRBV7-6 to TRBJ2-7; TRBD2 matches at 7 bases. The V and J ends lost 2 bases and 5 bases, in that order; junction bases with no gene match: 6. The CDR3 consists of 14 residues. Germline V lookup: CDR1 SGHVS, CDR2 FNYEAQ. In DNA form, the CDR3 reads TGTGCCAGCAGCTTAATGGGCGGGAGCGACGAGCAGTACTTC. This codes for CASSLMGGSDEQYF.

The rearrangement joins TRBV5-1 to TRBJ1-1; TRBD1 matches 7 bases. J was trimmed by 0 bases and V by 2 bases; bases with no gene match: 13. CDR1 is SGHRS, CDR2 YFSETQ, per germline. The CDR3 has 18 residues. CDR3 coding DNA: TGCGCCAGCAGCTTTGCGGCAGGGGGACTGATGATGAACACTGAAGCTTTCTTT. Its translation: CASSFAAGGLMMNTEAFF. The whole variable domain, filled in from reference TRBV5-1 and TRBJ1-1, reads KAGVTQTPRYLIKTRGQQVTLSCSPISGHRSVSWYQQTPGQGLQFLFEYFSETQRNKGNFPGRFSGRQFSNSRSEMNVSTLELGDSALYLCASSFAAGGLMMNTEAFFGQGTRLTVV.